This T cell receptor (beta chain) was recorded in a study of spatial heterogeneity in lung cancer. TCRdb re-analysed the 5' RACE reads in MiXCR, keeping a single row per CDR3 protein. The table includes 85,000 to 100,000 distinct CDR3 sequences, 12% detected once. This clonotype was counted many times. The time point denotes: sample taken at primary tumor resection. No cell sorting; template was whole RNA from tumor, lung tissue or PBMC. V trimming: 5 bases; J trimming: 4 bases; junction bases outside the gene matches: 6. The germline CDR1 and CDR2 sequences are LGHNA and YSLEER. The CDR3 spans 14 residues.

The TCR originated in a male donor with early-stage non-small cell lung cancer. Sequencing used PBMCs, obtained at surgery. The J gene is TRBJ2-3, the V gene TRBV4-3, with 7 bases matching TRBD2. This chain's CDR3 is CASSSGGGSDTQYF. The CDR3, as DNA: TGCGCCAGCAGCTCTGGGGGGGGTTCAGATACGCAGTATTTT.